The source of this TCR beta chain is a study of glioma-infiltrating T cells after dendritic cell vaccination. Whole-study context: Dendritic cell vaccine was injected intradermally three times, biweekly.

Concerning this clone: The antigen remains undetermined.

Notes on the study in general: Estimated pretreatment TIL content predicted outcome after dendritic cell vaccination. The cohort had few patients with full blood and tumor sets.

The PCR used 60 V beta and 13 J beta primers. Profiling relied on immunoSEQ multiplex PCR, and the TCRdb table lists in-frame clones only, not all of them. The sample includes tens of thousands of clones, about nine tenths of them seen just once. Per the germline V gene, CDR1 is SGHRS and CDR2 is YFSETQ. Trimming removed 4 bases from V and 3 bases from J, with 17 bases in between. The CDR3 runs 15 residues. The origin of this receptor is a human donor with glioblastoma. The V and J genes are TRBV5-1 and TRBJ2-7, with D possibly TRBD2 on 6 matching bases. The sequencing used blood, collected before dendritic cell vaccination. DNA of the CDR3: TGCGCCAGCAGCCGCGGGACCGAAAGCTACTACGAGCAGTACTTC. It translates to CASSRGTESYYEQYF.